This T cell receptor beta chain derives from a study of human T cells and chemical hapten exposure. This clonotype was detected many times. TCRdb used MiXCR to reprocess the RACE reads, holding one entry per CDR3 protein. The sample lists 80,000 to 100,000 distinct CDR3 sequences, 9.6% occurring once. Specified time point: pre-sensitization, week 0. Specified treatment: therapeutic diphenylcyclopropenone sensitization with weekly scalp DPC. CDR1 SEHNR and CDR2 FQNEAQ come from the germline V gene (reference sequence). The junction had 8 bases not matched to a gene; V was cut back by 2 bases and J by 3 bases. The CDR3 has 16 amino acids.

The sequence came from a middle-aged woman with alopecia areata. Some clones in this sample may be carry-over from other donors' samples. The source was whole blood, collected in connection with sensitization to the hapten diphenylcyclopropenone (DPC). The chain carries TRBV7-9 and TRBJ1-2; TRBD1 matches 8 bases. CDR3 protein: CASSLRSGGEDYGYTF. CDR3 in DNA: TGTGCCAGCAGCTTACGTTCAGGGGGCGAAGACTATGGCTACACCTTC.